This entry features one T cell receptor (beta chain) sequence. The target antigen is unknown. At one end, the junction sequence differs from germline, possibly due to a read error. The record originates from a study of molecular identifiers for immune sequencing clone quantification. Study results and limitations: The study found clones above 20 RNA copies held over 98% of effector molecules and under 1% in naive cells.

Naive CD8 T cells were FACS-sorted by CD8+CD4-CCR7+CD45RA+ markers. This CDR3 contains 13 residues. Preparation methods for the bulk TCR libraries were those previously described, with listed TCR primers. TCRdb redid the calling of the PCR reads with MiXCR, one entry per CDR3 protein. The sample consists of under 600,000 distinct CDR3 sequences, roughly 25% of them appearing once. This clonotype was sampled from a human donor in good health. Some libraries in this study had Jurkat cell RNA spiked in. The sample taken for sequencing was naive CD8+ T cells from blood, with Jurkat cell RNA spiked in. Subset indicated: FACS-sorted CD8+CD4-CCR7+CD45RA+ naive T cells. The rearrangement uses TRBV12-3 or TRBV12-4 and TRBJ1-2; no definite D call. CDR3 DNA: TGTGACAGCAGCCCCAGTACTAACTATGGCTACACCTTC. It is translated as CDSSPSTNYGYTF.